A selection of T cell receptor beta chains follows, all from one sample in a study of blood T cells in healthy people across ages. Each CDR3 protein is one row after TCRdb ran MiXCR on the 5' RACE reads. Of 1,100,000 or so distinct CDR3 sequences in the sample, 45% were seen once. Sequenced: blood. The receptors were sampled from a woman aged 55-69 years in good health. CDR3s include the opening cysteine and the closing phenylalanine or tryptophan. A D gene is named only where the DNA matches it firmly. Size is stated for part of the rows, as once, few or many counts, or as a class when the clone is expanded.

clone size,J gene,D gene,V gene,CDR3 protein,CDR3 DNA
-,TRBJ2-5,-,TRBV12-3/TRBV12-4,CASSLGAGPPVQYF,TGTGCCAGCAGTTTAGGGGCCGGGCCCCCCGTTCAGTACTTC
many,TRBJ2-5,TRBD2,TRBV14,CASSKGLAARETQYF,TGTGCCAGCAGCAAAGGACTAGCGGCTCGGGAGACCCAGTACTTC
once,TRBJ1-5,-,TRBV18,CASSPDGQLNQPQHF,TGTGCCAGCTCACCAGATGGGCAGCTCAATCAGCCCCAGCATTTT
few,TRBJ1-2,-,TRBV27,CASSLSSSLYGYTF,TGTGCCAGCAGTTTATCAAGTAGCCTTTATGGCTACACCTTC
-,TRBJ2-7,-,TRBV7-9,CAIPVGDLSYEQYF,TGTGCCATCCCGGTGGGGGATCTTTCCTACGAGCAGTACTTC
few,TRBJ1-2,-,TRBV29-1,CSVERPGQAYGYTF,TGCAGCGTTGAACGGCCAGGGCAAGCCTATGGCTACACCTTC
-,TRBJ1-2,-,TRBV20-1,CSARDYRVQDYTF,TGCAGTGCTAGAGATTACCGGGTACAGGACTACACCTTC
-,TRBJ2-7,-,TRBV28,CASSPPGSVKSSYEQYF,TGTGCCAGCAGTCCGCCTGGTTCAGTAAAGAGCTCCTACGAGCAGTACTTC
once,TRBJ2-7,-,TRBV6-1,CASSEEIAAVSYEQYF,TGTGCCAGCAGTGAAGAGATAGCGGCAGTATCCTACGAGCAGTACTTC
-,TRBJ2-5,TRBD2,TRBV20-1,CSAELAGGDDEQYF,TGCAGTGCTGAACTAGCGGGGGGGGATGATGAGCAGTACTTC
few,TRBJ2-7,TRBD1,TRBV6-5,CASSWTGGSEQYF,TGTGCCAGCAGCTGGACAGGGGGGAGCGAGCAGTACTTC
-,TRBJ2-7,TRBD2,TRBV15,CATSRVSGGSAEQYF,TGTGCCACCAGCAGAGTCAGCGGGGGCTCGGCCGAGCAGTACTTC
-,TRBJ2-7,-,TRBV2,CASKTVSYEQYF,TGTGCCAGCAAGACAGTCTCCTACGAGCAGTACTTC
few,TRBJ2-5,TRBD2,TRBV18,CASSRLAGKETQYF,TGTGCCAGCTCACGGCTAGCGGGAAAAGAGACCCAGTACTTC
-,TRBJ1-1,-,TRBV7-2,CASSLVYSNTEAFF,TGTGCCAGCAGCTTAGTCTACAGTAACACTGAAGCTTTCTTT
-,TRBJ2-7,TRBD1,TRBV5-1,CASSSGGDRGGYEQYF,TGCGCCAGCAGTTCAGGGGGCGACCGGGGTGGCTACGAGCAGTACTTC
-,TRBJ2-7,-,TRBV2,CAAGGEGYEQYF,TGTGCCGCAGGGGGGGAGGGTTACGAGCAGTACTTC
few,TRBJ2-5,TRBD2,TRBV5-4,CASSLGASGLQETQYF,TGTGCCAGCAGCTTGGGGGCTAGCGGGCTACAAGAGACCCAGTACTTC
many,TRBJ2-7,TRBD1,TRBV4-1,CASSQEGGRGPYEQYF,TGCGCCAGCAGCCAAGAAGGGGGCAGGGGACCTTACGAGCAGTACTTC
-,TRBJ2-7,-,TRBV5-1,CASSSRDTDLRYEQYF,TGCGCCAGCAGCTCCAGGGACACCGATCTCCGGTACGAGCAGTACTTC
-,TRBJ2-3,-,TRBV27,CASSSDEDTQYF,TGTGCCAGCAGTTCCGACGAGGATACGCAGTATTTT
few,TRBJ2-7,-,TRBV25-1,CASARTVSYEQYF,TGTGCCAGCGCCCGGACAGTTAGCTACGAGCAGTACTTC
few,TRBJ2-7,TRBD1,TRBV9,CASSMGQGGSYEQYF,TGTGCCAGCAGCATGGGACAGGGGGGCTCCTACGAGCAGTACTTC
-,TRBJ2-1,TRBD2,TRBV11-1,CASSSRPGVSGRYNEQFF,TGTGCCAGCAGCTCAAGACCGGGTGTTAGCGGGAGATACAATGAGCAGTTCTTC
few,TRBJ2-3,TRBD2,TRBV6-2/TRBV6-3,CASTDLAAPTDTQYF,TGTGCCAGCACCGATCTAGCGGCCCCCACAGATACGCAGTATTTT
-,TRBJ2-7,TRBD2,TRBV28,CASSPQLAGKYEQYF,TGTGCCAGCAGTCCCCAACTAGCGGGTAAATACGAGCAGTACTTC
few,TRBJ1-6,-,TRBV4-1,CASSQDAEMNLHF,TGCGCCAGCAGCCAAGATGCGGAGATGAACCTCCACTTT
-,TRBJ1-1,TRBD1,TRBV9,CASSVGDRNTEAFF,TGTGCCAGCAGCGTAGGGGACAGGAACACTGAAGCTTTCTTT
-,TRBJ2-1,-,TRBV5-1,CASSLGTLNNEQFF,TGCGCCAGCAGCCTGGGGACTCTTAACAATGAGCAGTTCTTC
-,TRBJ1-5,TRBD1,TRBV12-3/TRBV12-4,CASSNAPGQVWNQPQHF,TGTGCCAGCAGCAATGCGCCGGGACAGGTTTGGAATCAGCCCCAGCATTTT
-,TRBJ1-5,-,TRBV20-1,CSARDRWPTNQPQHF,TGCAGTGCTAGAGATAGGTGGCCGACAAATCAGCCCCAGCATTTT
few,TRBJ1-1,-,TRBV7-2,CASSSTGAEAFF,TGTGCCAGCAGCAGCACCGGGGCCGAAGCTTTCTTT
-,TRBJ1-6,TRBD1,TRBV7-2,CASSLAPGQGHNSPLHF,TGTGCCAGCAGCTTAGCCCCGGGACAGGGACACAATTCACCCCTCCACTTT
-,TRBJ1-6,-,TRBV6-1,CASSERVYNSPLHF,TGTGCCAGCAGTGAACGGGTCTATAATTCACCCCTCCACTTT
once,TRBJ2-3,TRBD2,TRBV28,CASSSLAGGGEGDTQYF,TGTGCCAGCAGCTCCCTAGCGGGAGGCGGAGAGGGAGATACGCAGTATTTT
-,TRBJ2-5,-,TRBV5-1,CASSIKETQYF,TGCGCCAGCAGCATTAAAGAGACCCAGTACTTC
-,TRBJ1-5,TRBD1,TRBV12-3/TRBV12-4,CASSVDREGQPQHF,TGTGCCAGCAGCGTCGACAGGGAAGGTCAGCCCCAGCATTTT
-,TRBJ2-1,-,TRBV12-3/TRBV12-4,CASSLDADRPFF,TGTGCCAGCAGTTTAGACGCCGACCGTCCGTTCTTC
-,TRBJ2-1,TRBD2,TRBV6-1,CASSASRDGGGAGDYNEQFF,TGTGCCAGCAGCGCGTCGCGGGACGGGGGAGGAGCGGGGGATTACAATGAGCAGTTCTTC
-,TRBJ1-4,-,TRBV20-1,CSAPPTGRREKLFF,TGCAGTGCCCCGCCAACAGGCAGACGGGAAAAACTGTTTTTT
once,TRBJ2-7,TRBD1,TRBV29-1,CSVADRVLYEQYF,TGCAGCGTTGCTGACAGGGTTCTCTACGAGCAGTACTTC
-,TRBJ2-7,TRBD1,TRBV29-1,CSVRTGDYNEQYF,TGCAGCGTCCGGACAGGGGACTACAATGAGCAGTACTTC
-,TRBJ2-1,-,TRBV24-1,CATSDLEPNYNEQFF,TGTGCCACCAGTGACCTAGAACCCAATTACAATGAGCAGTTCTTC
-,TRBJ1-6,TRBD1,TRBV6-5,CASRAGTVVSPLHF,TGTGCCAGCAGGGCCGGGACAGTCGTATCACCCCTCCACTTT
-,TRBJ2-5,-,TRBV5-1,CASSQIIRDLQETQYF,TGCGCCAGCAGCCAAATAATCCGGGATCTACAAGAGACCCAGTACTTC
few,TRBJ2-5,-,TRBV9,CASSAAGTKETQYF,TGTGCCAGCAGCGCTGCCGGGACGAAAGAGACCCAGTACTTC
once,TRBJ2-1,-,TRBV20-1,CSAQAQTYNEQFF,TGCAGTGCCCAAGCGCAGACCTACAATGAGCAGTTCTTC
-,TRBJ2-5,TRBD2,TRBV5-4,CASSLGSGLEETQYF,TGTGCCAGCAGCTTGGGGTCGGGACTAGAAGAGACCCAGTACTTC
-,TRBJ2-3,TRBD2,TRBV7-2,CASSYRRLAGATDTQYF,TGTGCCAGCAGCTACCGGAGACTAGCGGGGGCCACAGATACGCAGTATTTT
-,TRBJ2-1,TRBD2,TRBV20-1,CSAPNLAGVRNEQFF,TGCAGTGCTCCGAACCTAGCGGGAGTTAGAAATGAGCAGTTCTTC
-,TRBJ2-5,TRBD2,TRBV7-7,CASSLLPSGSETQYF,TGTGCCAGCAGCCTCCTTCCCAGCGGGAGTGAGACCCAGTACTTC
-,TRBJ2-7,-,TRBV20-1,CSQLVLGEQYF,TGCAGTCAGCTAGTATTAGGCGAGCAGTACTTC
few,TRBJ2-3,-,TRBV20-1,CSAREGVVDTQYF,TGCAGTGCTAGAGAGGGGGTCGTGGATACGCAGTATTTT
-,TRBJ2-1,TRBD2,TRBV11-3,CASSSGTQRTSGRANEQFF,TGTGCCAGCAGCTCCGGCACCCAACGGACTAGCGGGAGGGCCAATGAGCAGTTCTTC
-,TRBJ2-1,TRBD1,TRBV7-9,CASSVGTGGANEQFF,TGTGCCAGCAGCGTAGGGACAGGGGGTGCCAATGAGCAGTTCTTC
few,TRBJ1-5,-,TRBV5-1,CASSLTGPSNQPQHF,TGCGCCAGCAGCTTAACAGGGCCTAGCAATCAGCCCCAGCATTTT
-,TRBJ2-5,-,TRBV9,CANSVGQETQYF,TGTGCCAACAGCGTAGGTCAAGAGACCCAGTACTTC
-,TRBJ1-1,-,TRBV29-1,CSAPFDVDMTEAFF,TGCAGTGCGCCCTTTGATGTGGATATGACTGAAGCTTTCTTT
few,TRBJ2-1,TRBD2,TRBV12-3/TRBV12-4,CASSLWEGEQFF,TGTGCCAGCAGTTTATGGGAGGGTGAGCAGTTCTTC